This TCR beta chain derives from a study of T-cell reconstitution after alpha-beta-depleted transplantation in children. The CDR3 contains 13 residues. Germline values: CDR1 LGHNA, CDR2 YSLEER. Trimming pared 2 bases from V and 10 bases from J, leaving 14 bases between. Unique molecular identifiers were used in preparing the TCRbeta library. From the PCR reads, TCRdb called clonotypes with MiXCR, one entry per CDR3 protein. The profile shows some 640,000 distinct CDR3 sequences, roughly 17% of them singletons. This receptor was obtained from a human donor who donated a stem cell graft to a child with acute myeloid leukemia. V usage is TRBV4-3 and J usage is TRBJ2-5; D possibly matches TRBD1 or TRBD2 (7 bases each). The source was PBMCs from the stem cell graft donor, collected from the stem cell graft. The CDR3 here is CASSQSRGGNQYF. The DNA of the CDR3 is TGCGCCAGCAGCCAATCCAGGGGGGGTAACCAGTACTTC.